This entry lists 23 T cell receptor beta chains sequenced from one sample in a study of technical replicates of blood from four donors. Produced via immunoSEQ multiplex PCR; TCRdb's table is partial and in-frame only. Of around 70,000 clones listed, 93% are singletons. Sequencing used T cells isolated from PBMCs. Receptors originate from a human donor in good health.

The chain couples TRBV7-2 to TRBJ2-5, with D perhaps matching TRBD2 (5 bases). This CDR3 contains 15 residues. Per germline, CDR1 SGHTA and CDR2 FQGNSA. Trimming shortened V by 0 bases and J by 7 bases, and 15 bases separated the two germline ends. The CDR3 is CASSLASEHRATQYF. In DNA form, the CDR3 reads TGTGCCAGCAGCTTAGCTAGCGAGCACCGGGCGACCCAGTACTTC.

This clone showed up just a few times. The V call is TRBV20-1, the J call TRBJ1-2; D gene uncertain. The length of the CDR3 is 11 residues. The germline gives CDR1 DFQATT, CDR2 SNEGSKA (reference sequence). V lost 5 bases to trimming and J lost 8 bases, with 12 bases between them. The CDR3 region is CSAYDGEGYTF. The CDR3 nucleotides are TGCAGTGCTTACGACGGGGAGGGCTACACCTTC.

The chain carries TRBV7-2 and TRBJ2-7; D might be TRBD1 (6 bases). Germline-derived CDR1 and CDR2 are SGHTA and FQGNSA. Trimming left V 4 bases short and J 5 bases short, with 18 bases between. This CDR3 region has 15 residues. The CDR3 protein is CASSSIPGDFDEQYF. The CDR3 DNA reads TGTGCCAGCAGCTCCATTCCAGGGGATTTCGACGAGCAGTACTTC.

In DNA form, the CDR3 reads TGCGCCAGCAAACGAAAAAGGCCCTCGGCCCCGGGAGATACGCAGTATTTT. Amino acid sequence: CASKRKRPSAPGDTQYF. The chain links TRBV23-1 to TRBJ2-3, with D uncertain. TRBV23-1 is marked as an open reading frame, function uncertain. The CDR3 is 17 residues long. The V end lost 7 bases, the J end lost 5 bases, and 25 bases lay between the germline ends.

This clone was seen just once. The chain couples TRBV14 to TRBJ2-7; 7 bases align to TRBD2. The CDR3 spans 12 residues. From germline, CDR1 is SGHDN and CDR2 FVKESK. V gave up 8 bases and J gave up 2 bases; unmatched junction bases: 3. CDR3: CASAGAPYEQYF. The CDR3 coding sequence is TGTGCCAGCGCGGGAGCCCCCTACGAGCAGTACTTC.

CDR3 region: CASSLGGSNQPQHF. The DNA of the CDR3 is TGCGCCAGCAGCTTGGGCGGTAGCAATCAGCCCCAGCATTTT. V is TRBV5-1 and J is TRBJ1-5, with D unresolved. V lost 0 bases and J 0 bases, leaving 4 bases between the germline ends. Germline lookup yields CDR1 SGHRS and CDR2 YFSETQ. The CDR3 has 14 amino acids.

As to this clone: Its ends do not fully match the called genes, so a read error is possible. The chain uses TRBV27 and TRBJ1-5; D remains ambiguous. Germline V CDR1 and CDR2: MNHEY, SMNVEV (reference sequence). The CDR3 has 15 residues. CDR3 bases: TGTGCCAGCAGTTTTATCGGGGAGTCTAATCAGCCTCAGCATTTT. Translated: CASSFIGESNQPQHF.

The chain links TRBV25-1 to TRBJ2-7; TRBD2 aligns across 8 bases. Germline CDR1 reads MGHDK; CDR2 reads SYGVNS. This CDR3 comprises 17 residues. With 8 bases clipped from V and 4 bases from J, the junction kept 19 bases outside the gene matches. CDR3 loop: CASPYRLAGTLFYEQYF. Here the CDR3 DNA reads TGTGCCAGCCCTTACCGCCTAGCGGGTACCCTTTTTTACGAGCAGTACTTC.

The chain couples TRBV5-1 to TRBJ2-3; TRBD2 matches 9 bases. V gave up 2 bases and J gave up 4 bases; unmatched junction bases: 8. Germline lookup yields CDR1 SGHRS and CDR2 YFSETQ. This CDR3 contains 16 residues. The CDR3 region has the DNA TGCGCCAGCAGCTTTGCGGGGGGGCCGTGGGCAGATACGCAGTATTTT. Amino acid sequence: CASSFAGGPWADTQYF. Full variable domain (remainder filled in from reference TRBV5-1 and TRBJ2-3): KAGVTQTPRYLIKTRGQQVTLSCSPISGHRSVSWYQQTPGQGLQFLFEYFSETQRNKGNFPGRFSGRQFSNSRSEMNVSTLELGDSALYLCASSFAGGPWADTQYFGPGTRLTVL.

This clone appeared a single time. The gene calls are TRBV5-1 and TRBJ2-3; 15 bases map to TRBD2. The germline V gene encodes CDR1 SGHRS and CDR2 YFSETQ. This CDR3 is built from 18 residues. After removal of 0 bases from V and 4 bases from J, the junction contained 6 bases not matched to a gene. Written as DNA, the CDR3 is TGCGCCAGCAGCTTGGGGGGACTAGCGGGGGGATCATCAGATACGCAGTATTTT. Translated: CASSLGGLAGGSSDTQYF.

This clone was seen once. The CDR3 sequence is CASSWGGDLEQFF. CDR3 DNA sequence: TGTGCCAGCAGTTGGGGGGGGGACCTGGAGCAGTTCTTC. The rearrangement links TRBV27 to TRBJ2-1; 7 bases line up with TRBD2. With V trimmed by 4 bases and J by 10 bases, 7 bases remained unmatched. The CDR3 has 13 amino acids. CDR1 is MNHEY, CDR2 SMNVEV, per germline (reference sequence).

V and J are TRBV7-2 and TRBJ1-2; 8 bases match TRBD1. Trimming removed 2 bases from V and 3 bases from J; junction bases left unmatched: 8. The CDR3 runs 16 residues. Germline V gene data show CDR1 as SGHTA and CDR2 as FQGNSA. This chain's CDR3 is CASSLPWTGIYYGYTF. CDR3 nucleotide sequence: TGTGCCAGCAGCTTACCATGGACAGGGATCTACTATGGCTACACCTTC.

The rearrangement joins TRBV19 to TRBJ1-5; D remains ambiguous. The V gene's germline CDR1 is LNHDA and CDR2 SQIVND (reference sequence). This CDR3 spans 15 amino acids. V gave up 3 bases and J gave up 1 base, with 10 bases separating them. CDR3 amino acids: CASSMAGGSNQPQHF. In nucleotides, the CDR3 is TGTGCCAGTAGTATGGCTGGAGGGAGCAATCAGCCCCAGCATTTT.

The V gene is TRBV4-1, the J gene TRBJ2-1; D gene uncertain. Germline V gives CDR1 MGHRA, CDR2 YSYEKL. The ends were cut back, 2 bases at V and 9 bases at J, with 8 bases in the middle. The CDR3 sequence is 12 residues long. The CDR3, as DNA: TGCGCCAGCAGCCAATTCGTCCGTGAGCAGTTCTTC. This encodes CASSQFVREQFF.

The rearrangement uses TRBV29-1 and TRBJ1-1; 7 nucleotides line up with TRBD1. J gave up 8 bases and V 6 bases, and 3 bases lay outside the gene matches. Germline V gene data show CDR1 as SQVTM and CDR2 as ANQGSEA. This CDR3 is 10 amino acids long. For the CDR3, the DNA is TGCAGCGTCGGGACAGCAGAAGCTTTCTTT. Its protein product is CSVGTAEAFF.

The gene calls are TRBV27 and TRBJ2-2; D not resolved. The CDR3 spans 14 residues. V lost 3 bases to trimming and J lost 3 bases, with 8 bases between them. Germline values: CDR1 MNHEY, CDR2 SMNVEV (reference sequence). The CDR3 spells CASSFVRDTGELFF. The CDR3 nucleotides are TGTGCCAGCAGTTTTGTCCGGGACACCGGGGAGCTGTTTTTT.

The rearrangement joins TRBV7-9 to TRBJ2-3; tentatively, D is TRBD1 (6 bases). Trimming stripped 1 base from V and 6 bases from J, with 8 bases between. Germline assignment: CDR1 SEHNR and CDR2 FQNEAQ (reference sequence). The CDR3 has 13 amino acids. DNA for the CDR3: TGTGCCAGCAGCTTAGAGGGGGTCGATACGCAGTATTTT. Amino acids: CASSLEGVDTQYF.

This rearrangement joins TRBV6-5 to TRBJ2-1; 8 bases are shared with TRBD2. Unmatched junction bases numbered 3, after V lost 3 bases and J lost 2 bases. CDR1 is MNHEY and CDR2 is SVGAGI in the germline V gene. The CDR3 length is 15 residues. As DNA, the CDR3 is TGTGCCAGCAGTTATGCTAGCGGGCCCTACAATGAGCAGTTCTTC. As protein: CASSYASGPYNEQFF.

The chain uses TRBV30 and TRBJ2-5; D not certain. Germline-derived CDR1 and CDR2 are GTSNPN and SVGIG (reference sequence). V was cut by 3 bases and J by 4 bases, with 15 bases left in between. The CDR3 totals 14 residues. CDR3 protein: CAWRASVETETQYF. As DNA, the CDR3 is TGTGCCTGGAGGGCTAGTGTAGAAACAGAGACCCAGTACTTC.

This chain uses TRBV6-1 with TRBJ1-5; TRBD1 might be the D (5 bases). From germline, CDR1 is MNHNS and CDR2 SASEGT. The V end was cut by 4 bases, the J end by 8 bases, with 18 bases between. CDR3 length: 15 residues. CDR3 sequence (DNA): TGTGCCAGCAGTGTTATGGGGCTGCTCAGGGAGCCCCAGCATTTT. It codes for CASSVMGLLREPQHF.

This clone was observed once. The chain recombines TRBV10-3 with TRBJ2-1, with D perhaps matching TRBD1 (6 bases). V gave up 7 bases and J gave up 3 bases, with 13 bases separating them. The CDR3 spans 14 residues. From germline, CDR1 is ENHRY and CDR2 SYGVKD. The CDR3 DNA follows: TGTGCCATCACTCCCGACAGGAACTACAATGAGCAGTTCTTC. It yields the protein CAITPDRNYNEQFF.

V usage is TRBV10-3 and J usage is TRBJ1-1; D not resolved. CDR1 is ENHRY and CDR2 is SYGVKD in the germline V gene. The CDR3 extends over 13 amino acids. V lost 3 bases to trimming and J lost 1 base, with 6 bases between them. The CDR3 region is CAISEQSNTEAFF. The CDR3 coding sequence is TGTGCCATCAGTGAACAGTCGAACACTGAAGCTTTCTTT.

This chain joins TRBV4-1 and TRBJ2-3, with D hard to call. Germline V CDR1 and CDR2: MGHRA, YSYEKL. The CDR3 loop spans 16 amino acids. Between the trimmed V and J ends, which lost 1 base and 0 bases, there was a span of 11 bases. The CDR3 coding sequence is TGCGCCAGCAGCCAAGGTTCTATGCCTAGCACAGATACGCAGTATTTT. Residues: CASSQGSMPSTDTQYF.